The T cell receptor beta chain described here comes from a study of blood T cell repertoires in COVID-19. Background on the study: Collection of acute and convalescent COVID-19 samples took place in the United States, Italy and Spain.

Looked up from germline, CDR1 is SGHNT and CDR2 is YYREEE (reference sequence). V was cut by 5 bases and J by 5 bases, with 7 bases left in between. This CDR3 is built from 11 residues. Seattle participants joined during active infection and were tracked over time. In the study's own analysis: Researchers report that nucleated cell counts were estimated from reference gene primer amplification. The table came from immunoSEQ multiplex PCR; TCRdb's copy has only in-frame clones and leaves some out. The D gene and trimming were derived from the DNA, and the V and J assignments and clone size from that table. The sample gives tens of thousands of clones, 88% of which show up once; 40% to 55% is in the top ten.

This TCR was sampled from an older woman with COVID-19, enrolled during active disease. Source material: peripheral blood. The rearrangement uses TRBV5-4 and TRBJ2-5, with D possibly TRBD1 on 6 matching bases. The CDR3 reads CASSRGETQYF. CDR3 bases: TGTGCCAGCAGTAGGGGGGAGACCCAGTACTTC. The full variable domain, in which reference TRBV5-4 and TRBJ2-5 provide the parts outside the CDR3, is ETGVTQSPTHLIKTRGQQVTLRCSSQSGHNTVSWYQQALGQGPQFIFQYYREEENGRGNFPPRFSGLQFPNYSSELNVNALELDDSALYLCASSRGETQYFGPGTRLLVL.